These 29 T cell receptor beta chains were sequenced from one sample in a study of blood T cell repertoires in COVID-19. The assay was immunoSEQ multiplex PCR, and TCRdb's table has in-frame clones only and misses some. This table has about 210,000 clones, 80% to 90% appearing once. The sample taken for sequencing was peripheral blood. The receptor source for this set is a woman in her thirties or forties with active or convalescent COVID-19.

The rearrangement links TRBV19 to TRBJ2-5; no firm D call. The CDR3 is 17 amino acids. V dropped 4 bases and J dropped 5 bases, with 23 bases sitting between them. From germline, CDR1 is LNHDA and CDR2 SQIVND (reference sequence). The CDR3 DNA is TGTGCCAGTAGTAAGGTCTTCGGAACAGACCCTGGGGAGACCCAGTACTTC. This codes for CASSKVFGTDPGETQYF.

This chain uses TRBV13 with TRBJ2-3; tentative D call: TRBD1 (6 bases). Germline V gene lookup returns CDR1 PRHDT and CDR2 FYEKMQ (reference sequence). The CDR3 consists of 13 residues. Trimming removed 7 bases from V and 1 base from J, with 9 bases in between. The CDR3 bases are TGTGCCAGCACCAGGGGTGGCACAGATACGCAGTATTTT. Amino acids: CASTRGGTDTQYF.

This clone came up once. The J gene is TRBJ2-5, the V gene TRBV4-1; 7 bases agree with TRBD2. Germline V gives CDR1 MGHRA, CDR2 YSYEKL. Trimming cost V 0 bases and J 2 bases; bases outside gene matches: 15. The CDR3 has 19 residues. CDR3 in DNA: TGCGCCAGCAGCCAAGATGATCGCGGGGGTCCCACGCGACAAGAGACCCAGTACTTC. Translation gives CASSQDDRGGPTRQETQYF.

A remark on this clone: One end of the junction fails to match germline, which may point to a read error. The V and J genes are TRBV7-7 and TRBJ2-2; 9 nucleotides line up with TRBD1. There are 15 residues in the CDR3. Germline lookup yields CDR1 SSHAT and CDR2 FNYEAQ (reference sequence). The CDR3 sequence is CASSPRQGDTGELFF. The CDR3 DNA reads TGTGCTAGCAGCCCCAGACAGGGGGACACCGGGGAGCTGTTTTTT. Together with reference TRBV7-7 and TRBJ2-2, the CDR3 gives the full variable domain: GAGVSQSPRYKVTKRGQDVTLRCDPISSHATLYWYQQALGQGPEFLTYFNYEAQPDKSGLPSDRFSAERPEGSISTLTIQRTEQRDSAMYRCASSPRQGDTGELFFGEGSRLTVL.

This rearrangement joins TRBV7-3 to TRBJ2-3; TRBD2 agrees at 13 bases. The trim removed 5 bases at V and 3 bases at J, leaving 2 bases unmatched. The CDR3 totals 15 residues. Germline V gene lookup returns CDR1 SGHTA and CDR2 FQGTGA. The CDR3 nucleotides read TGTGCCAGCAGCCTGGGACTAGCGGGGACAGATACGCAGTATTTT. This translates into CASSLGLAGTDTQYF.

The chain employs TRBV2 and TRBJ1-5; TRBD1 aligns across 7 bases. Trimming took 4 bases from V and 7 from J; bases not matched to a gene: 7. This CDR3 is built from 14 residues. CDR1 and CDR2 from the germline V gene are SNHLY and FYNNEI. CDR3 sequence reads: CASSVGTAGQPQHF. DNA for the CDR3: TGTGCCAGCAGTGTAGGGACAGCCGGGCAGCCCCAGCATTTT.

The chain recombines TRBV9 with TRBJ1-2; the D gene is possibly TRBD1 (6 bases). This CDR3 region has 15 residues. Per the germline V gene, CDR1 is SGDLS and CDR2 is YYNGEE. V was clipped by 1 base and J by 0 bases, with 10 bases between them. The CDR3 DNA is TGTGCCAGCAGCGTATTCCAGGGGCCTAACTATGGCTACACCTTC. Translating gives CASSVFQGPNYGYTF. The variable domain in full, completed from reference TRBV9 and TRBJ1-2, reads DSGVTQTPKHLITATGQRVTLRCSPRSGDLSVYWYQQSLDQGLQFLIQYYNGEERAKGNILERFSAQQFPDLHSELNLSSLELGDSALYFCASSVFQGPNYGYTFGSGTRLTVV.

This chain connects TRBV5-1 to TRBJ2-5, with TRBD2 matching over 13 bases. Looked up from germline, CDR1 is SGHRS and CDR2 is YFSETQ. CDR3 length: 16 residues. Trimming at V came to 2 bases and at J to 4 bases, leaving 5 bases not matched to a gene. The DNA for the CDR3 is TGCGCCAGCAGCTTAGGACTAGCGGGAGCCCCAGAGACCCAGTACTTC. Its translation: CASSLGLAGAPETQYF.

The rearrangement uses TRBV2 and TRBJ2-7; D is uncertain. The CDR3 totals 14 residues. V dropped 2 bases and J dropped 0 bases, with 8 bases sitting between them. CDR1 is SNHLY and CDR2 is FYNNEI in the germline V gene. CDR3 residues: CASSESYSSYEQYF. CDR3 bases: TGTGCCAGCAGTGAAAGTTATAGCTCCTACGAGCAGTACTTC.

This clone was observed a few times. This chain connects TRBV19 to TRBJ1-1; D remains unclear. Germline CDR1 is LNHDA and CDR2 is SQIVND (reference sequence). Trimming took 3 bases from V and 3 from J, leaving 20 bases between them. CDR3 length equals 17 residues. The CDR3 sequence is CASSIFLARGTYTEAFF. DNA of the CDR3: TGTGCCAGTAGTATCTTCTTAGCTCGAGGAACCTACACTGAAGCTTTCTTT.

The rearrangement joins TRBV14 to TRBJ1-6; TRBD1 matches at 8 bases. The CDR3 spans 14 residues. Germline CDR1 and CDR2: SGHDN and FVKESK. Trimming removed 7 bases from V and 7 bases from J; junction bases left unmatched: 6. CDR3 bases: TGTGCCAGCACCCGGACAGGGATCAATTCACCCCTCCACTTT. The encoded protein is CASTRTGINSPLHF.

V is TRBV5-1 and J is TRBJ1-1; weak D call: TRBD1 (5 bases). V was trimmed by 4 bases and J by 4 bases, leaving 23 bases between them. The CDR3 loop spans 17 amino acids. Germline CDR1 reads SGHRS; CDR2 reads YFSETQ. As DNA, the CDR3 is TGCGCCAGCAGCCTCGGGGGGAATAATCCTGCCAGCACTGAAGCTTTCTTT. Translated: CASSLGGNNPASTEAFF.

The V call is TRBV7-9, the J call TRBJ2-2; 8 positions match TRBD2. From germline, CDR1 is SEHNR and CDR2 FQNEAQ (reference sequence). Trimming took 10 bases from V and 4 from J; bases not matched to a gene: 11. The CDR3 runs 15 residues. For the CDR3, the DNA is TGTGCCACTCCACGGGGGGGCGATGGCACCGGGGAGCTGTTTTTT. Its translation: CATPRGGDGTGELFF.

The V gene is TRBV24-1, the J gene TRBJ1-4; D call uncertain. Trimming pared 9 bases from V and 9 bases from J, leaving 13 bases between. The CDR3 is 12 residues long. Per germline, CDR1 KGHDR and CDR2 SFDVKD. The DNA of the CDR3 is TGTGCCACCCTGATGCGGGTCAAAAAACTGTTTTTT. Its protein product is CATLMRVKKLFF.

The V call is TRBV19, the J call TRBJ1-5; 9 bases line up with TRBD1. V dropped 5 bases and J dropped 6; count of bases not matched to a gene: 5. Germline V gene lookup returns CDR1 LNHDA and CDR2 SQIVND (reference sequence). The CDR3 sequence is 14 residues long. This CDR3 reads CASSADRGGQPQHF. CDR3 coding DNA: TGTGCCAGTAGTGCGGACAGGGGTGGTCAGCCCCAGCATTTT. The full variable domain, completed using reference TRBV19 and TRBJ1-5, is DGGITQSPKYLFRKEGQNVTLSCEQNLNHDAMYWYRQDPGQGLRLIYYSQIVNDFQKGDIAEGYSVSREKKESFPLTVTSAQKNPTAFYLCASSADRGGQPQHFGDGTRLSIL.

This rearrangement joins TRBV5-1 to TRBJ1-1, with TRBD1 matching over 8 bases. The junction had 2 bases not matched to a gene; V was cut back by 3 bases and J by 7 bases. The length of the CDR3 is 12 residues. Looked up from germline, CDR1 is SGHRS and CDR2 is YFSETQ. The CDR3 DNA reads TGCGCCAGCAGCTGGGACAGGAATGAAGCTTTCTTT. It yields the protein CASSWDRNEAFF.

The chain is built from TRBV18 and TRBJ2-6; 8 nucleotides match TRBD1. Per the germline V gene, CDR1 is KGHSH and CDR2 is LQKENI. This CDR3 contains 16 residues. The V gene end was trimmed by 5 bases and the J gene end by 2 bases; junction bases not matched to a gene: 5. The CDR3 loop is CASSGTGIPGANVLTF. CDR3 DNA sequence: TGTGCCAGCTCAGGGACAGGCATACCTGGGGCCAACGTCCTGACTTTC.

This clone was found a few times. V usage is TRBV5-4 and J usage is TRBJ1-1, with D uncertain. Germline V CDR1 and CDR2: SGHNT, YYREEE (reference sequence). Trimming cost V 0 bases and J 0 bases, with 9 bases left between them. This CDR3 spans 15 amino acids. CDR3 coding DNA: TGTGCCAGCAGCTTGGACAGCGGCATGAACACTGAAGCTTTCTTT. Its translation is CASSLDSGMNTEAFF.

For the CDR3, the DNA is TGTGCCAGCAGCCCCAGACAGGGAAATTCACCCCTCCACTTT. Protein sequence: CASSPRQGNSPLHF. This sequence joins TRBV11-3 and TRBJ1-6, with TRBD1 matching 7 bases. Germline values: CDR1 SGHNT, CDR2 YENEEA. The junction had 5 bases not matched to a gene; V was cut back by 5 bases and J by 7 bases. The CDR3 sequence is 14 residues long. Full variable domain (remainder filled in from reference TRBV11-3 and TRBJ1-6): EAGVVQSPRYKIIEKKQPVAFWCNPISGHNTLYWYLQNLGQGPELLIRYENEEAVDDSQLPKDRFSAERLKGVDSTLKIQPAELGDSAVYLCASSPRQGNSPLHFGNGTRLTVT.

The rearrangement links TRBV7-2 to TRBJ1-3, with D perhaps TRBD1 (6 bases). Germline CDR1 and CDR2: SGHTA and FQGNSA. Trimming left V 5 bases short and J 0 bases short, with 11 bases between. This CDR3 spans 15 amino acids. For the CDR3, the DNA is TGTGCCAGCAGCGTAGACAGGCTCTCTGGAAACACCATATATTTT. Translation: CASSVDRLSGNTIYF. The variable domain in full, completed from reference TRBV7-2 and TRBJ1-3, reads GAGVSQSPSNKVTEKGKDVELRCDPISGHTALYWYRQSLGQGLEFLIYFQGNSAPDKSGLPSDRFSAERTGGSVSTLTIQRTQQEDSAVYLCASSVDRLSGNTIYFGEGSWLTVV.

The chain combines TRBV6-1 with TRBJ1-2; 10 nucleotides agree with TRBD1. Germline values: CDR1 MNHNS, CDR2 SASEGT. Unmatched junction bases numbered 8, after V lost 4 bases and J lost 3 bases. The CDR3 consists of 16 residues. The DNA for the CDR3 is TGTGCCAGCAGTGCCCGACAGGGGGCTATCGACTATGGCTACACCTTC. Translation: CASSARQGAIDYGYTF.

The chain combines TRBV19 with TRBJ2-2; 7 positions agree with TRBD2. CDR3 length: 15 amino acids. Per the germline V gene, CDR1 is LNHDA and CDR2 is SQIVND (reference sequence). Trimming at V came to 5 bases and at J to 5 bases, leaving 8 bases not matched to a gene. CDR3 loop: CASSALTGGTGELFF. CDR3 coding DNA: TGTGCCAGTAGTGCCCTAACGGGAGGAACCGGGGAGCTGTTTTTT. Full variable domain (outside the CDR3, taken from reference TRBV19 and TRBJ2-2): DGGITQSPKYLFRKEGQNVTLSCEQNLNHDAMYWYRQDPGQGLRLIYYSQIVNDFQKGDIAEGYSVSREKKESFPLTVTSAQKNPTAFYLCASSALTGGTGELFFGEGSRLTVL.

This clone has just a few counts. This chain links TRBV19 with TRBJ2-7; D is unclear. Germline V gene data show CDR1 as LNHDA and CDR2 as SQIVND (reference sequence). This CDR3 is 11 amino acids long. Deletions cut 7 bases from V and 3 bases from J, with 7 bases between. The CDR3 DNA sequence: TGTGCCAGTACCCTAGGCTACGAGCAGTACTTC. Protein sequence: CASTLGYEQYF.

J is TRBJ2-3 and V is TRBV19; 11 bases agree with TRBD1. CDR1 is LNHDA, CDR2 SQIVND, per germline (reference sequence). The CDR3 spans 15 residues. V lost 3 bases, J lost 3 bases, and 2 bases stayed unmatched. This chain's CDR3 is CASSMDRGRTDTQYF. CDR3 coding DNA: TGTGCCAGTAGTATGGACAGGGGGCGGACAGATACGCAGTATTTT.

The chain employs TRBV7-2 and TRBJ2-3; 9 positions match TRBD2. Germline-derived CDR1 and CDR2 are SGHTA and FQGNSA. With 7 bases clipped from V and 4 bases from J, the junction kept 6 bases outside the gene matches. This CDR3 is 14 amino acids long. DNA for the CDR3: TGTGCCAGCACCCTTAGCGGGGGTGCAGATACGCAGTATTTT. This translates into CASTLSGGADTQYF. Looking up the rest from reference TRBV7-2 and TRBJ2-3 gives the full variable domain: GAGVSQSPSNKVTEKGKDVELRCDPISGHTALYWYRQSLGQGLEFLIYFQGNSAPDKSGLPSDRFSAERTGGSVSTLTIQRTQQEDSAVYLCASTLSGGADTQYFGPGTRLTVL.

This clone was seen more than once but under ten times. The CDR3 spells CSARTATPYEQYF. Written as DNA, the CDR3 is TGCAGCGCCCGGACAGCCACCCCCTACGAGCAGTACTTC. The J gene is TRBJ2-7, the V gene TRBV29-1; D may be TRBD1 (6 bases). Germline-derived CDR1 and CDR2 are SQVTM and ANQGSEA. The CDR3 length is 13 residues. V shed 7 bases and J shed 2 bases, with 15 bases lying between them.

The chain couples TRBV3-1 (or the pseudogene TRBV3-2) to TRBJ2-7; 7 nucleotides match TRBD2. CDR3 length: 18 amino acids. The germline V gene encodes CDR1 LGHDT and CDR2 YNNKEL (reference sequence). Trimming took 0 bases from V and 0 from J; bases not matched to a gene: 11. DNA of the CDR3: TGTGCCAGCAGCCAAGATCTCAAGTCTAGCGGTTACTCCTACGAGCAGTACTTC. This translates into CASSQDLKSSGYSYEQYF.

This clone was recorded once. The junction differs from germline at one of its ends, possibly a read error. The CDR3 DNA reads TGTGCCAACAGCGTAGACCACAGAATCTCTGGAAACACCATATATTTT. As protein: CANSVDHRISGNTIYF. The chain carries TRBV9 and TRBJ1-3; D is ambiguous. This CDR3 is 16 amino acids long. Germline V gene data show CDR1 as SGDLS and CDR2 as YYNGEE.

The V call is TRBV4-3, the J call TRBJ1-4; 7 bases align to TRBD1. Germline V gene lookup returns CDR1 LGHNA and CDR2 YSLEER. CDR3 size: 17 residues. After removal of 0 bases from V and 5 bases from J, the junction contained 9 bases not matched to a gene. The DNA of the CDR3 is TGCGCCAGCAGCCAAGATTATGGGCAGGGGGAAAATGAAAAACTGTTTTTT. Translation: CASSQDYGQGENEKLFF.